The 10 T cell receptor beta chains below were found in one sample sequenced in a study of cytomegalovirus exposure and HLA in healthy donors. Use of 60 Vbeta and 13 Jbeta primers characterized the PCR. Clones were read by immunoSEQ multiplex PCR, and TCRdb kept only the in-frame ones, dropping some. Among 200,000 to 300,000 clones listed, 80% to 90% were seen once. The sample was PBMCs. These receptors were taken from a woman between 40 and 50 years old in good health and CMV-seropositive.

V usage is TRBV28 and J usage is TRBJ1-2; the D gene is possibly TRBD1 (5 bases). This CDR3 region has 13 residues. The germline CDR1 and CDR2 sequences are MDHEN and SYDVKM. V lost 2 bases to trimming and J lost 8 bases, with 12 bases between them. CDR3 DNA sequence: TGTGCCAGCAGTTTAGGCAGGGAAGGAGGCTACACCTTC. It is translated as CASSLGREGGYTF.

For this clone: At one of its ends the junction is not consistent with the germline gene, which may arise from a read error. This sequence joins TRBV28 and TRBJ2-1; tentatively, D is TRBD2 (5 bases). This CDR3 is 13 amino acids long. The germline V gene encodes CDR1 MDHEN and CDR2 SYDVKM. The CDR3 region has the DNA TGTGCCAGCAGTCCGGACTCCCACAATGAGCAGTTCTTC. It specifies CASSPDSHNEQFF.

The V and J genes are TRBV5-1 and TRBJ1-4; no reliable D call. The CDR3 has 14 amino acids. Germline assignment: CDR1 SGHRS and CDR2 YFSETQ. Trimming removed 5 bases at V and 0 bases at J, with 8 bases between. In DNA, the CDR3 is TGCGCCAGCAGTTCAGGTGCAACTAATGAAAAACTGTTTTTT. Encoded protein: CASSSGATNEKLFF.

This rearrangement joins TRBV7-2 to TRBJ1-2; D possibly corresponds to TRBD1 (5 bases). Germline-derived CDR1 and CDR2 are SGHTA and FQGNSA. Trimming cost V 5 bases and J 5 bases, with 12 bases left between them. This CDR3 is 13 amino acids long. CDR3 DNA sequence: TGTGCCAGCAGCAGCAGACAGTCATATGGCTACACCTTC. Translation: CASSSRQSYGYTF. The complete variable domain, with remaining parts taken from reference TRBV7-2 and TRBJ1-2, reads GAGVSQSPSNKVTEKGKDVELRCDPISGHTALYWYRQSLGQGLEFLIYFQGNSAPDKSGLPSDRFSAERTGGSVSTLTIQRTQQEDSAVYLCASSSRQSYGYTFGSGTRLTVV.

This clone was recorded a few times. V usage is TRBV7-9 and J usage is TRBJ1-5; D unclear. V was pared by 3 bases and J by 0 bases, with 9 bases between. Germline loops: CDR1 SEHNR, CDR2 FQNEAQ (reference sequence). The CDR3 spans 15 residues. The CDR3 bases are TGTGCCAGCAGCTTGGCCGGGAATAGCAATCAGCCCCAGCATTTT. It yields the protein CASSLAGNSNQPQHF.

Only a few counts were recorded for this clone. The chain joins TRBV4-1 to TRBJ2-7; possibly TRBD1 for D (5 bases). Germline V gene lookup returns CDR1 MGHRA and CDR2 YSYEKL. The CDR3 runs to 14 residues. The V gene lost 0 bases and the J gene lost 3 bases, with 9 bases spanning the gap. CDR3 loop: CASSQEDTGYEQYF. In DNA, the CDR3 is TGCGCCAGCAGCCAAGAAGACACAGGCTACGAGCAGTACTTC.

The chain joins TRBV10-3 to TRBJ2-7; the D gene is possibly TRBD2 (6 bases). The CDR3 spans 14 residues. Trimming shortened V by 4 bases and J by 7 bases, and 17 bases separated the two germline ends. From germline, CDR1 is ENHRY and CDR2 SYGVKD. This CDR3 reads CAISVGEAVGEQYF. CDR3 bases: TGTGCCATCAGTGTGGGGGAGGCCGTGGGGGAGCAGTACTTC.

This sequence joins TRBV7-8 and TRBJ2-1, with 9 positions matching TRBD1. The CDR3 is 14 amino acids. Per the germline V gene, CDR1 is SGHVS and CDR2 is FQNEAQ. The J segment lost 9 bases and the V segment lost 5 bases, leaving 8 bases of the junction unmatched. This CDR3 reads CASSPDRGRSEQFF. For the CDR3, the DNA is TGTGCCAGCAGCCCTGACAGGGGGAGAAGTGAGCAGTTCTTC.

The chain couples TRBV7-2 to TRBJ1-4; a possible D gene is TRBD1 (6 bases). Germline lookup yields CDR1 SGHTA and CDR2 FQGNSA. This CDR3 has 15 residues. The ends were cut back, 0 bases at V and 7 bases at J, with 12 bases in the middle. The CDR3 loop is CASSLAGQGTEKLFF. The CDR3 coding sequence is TGTGCCAGCAGCTTAGCGGGGCAGGGGACTGAAAAACTGTTTTTT.

This rearrangement joins TRBV12-5 to TRBJ1-1; 8 nucleotides line up with TRBD1. CDR3 length: 15 residues. Unmatched junction bases numbered 4, after V lost 2 bases and J lost 2 bases. Per germline, CDR1 LGHNT and CDR2 FRNRAP. The CDR3 DNA reads as TGTGCTAGTGGTTTGCAGGGGACAGGAAACACTGAAGCTTTCTTT. Translating it yields CASGLQGTGNTEAFF.